The T cell receptor beta chain described here comes from a study of blood T cell dynamics during melanoma immunotherapy. Study-wide background: Standard first-line treatment here was pembrolizumab or nivolumab plus ipilimumab in metastatic melanoma. Study-wide results and limits: Cell-free DNA CDR3 sequences most resembled the immune-effector CD8+ subset, which was also most clonal.

Time point given: pre-treatment baseline. Response was assessed by RECIST 1.1 at 12 weeks, except a couple of rapid progressors. The CDR3 consists of 12 residues. CDR1 is MDHEN, CDR2 SYDVKM, per germline. V lost 6 bases and J lost 7, with 12 bases in between. The assay received all extracted DNA from sorted CD8+ subsets. Profiled with immunoSEQ multiplex PCR; TCRdb holds only in-frame clones, not every one. The sample includes fewer than 15,000 clones, 92% of them seen just once. About this clone: Its antigen is undetermined.

Sequences were derived from effector memory CD8+ T cells from blood, sampled from a patient treated with checkpoint blockade. This receptor was taken from a human donor with melanoma. V gene TRBV28 combines with J gene TRBJ1-2; tentative D call: TRBD1 (6 bases). The CDR3, as DNA: TGTGCCAGCAGGGAAGGGGGTAGTGGCTACACCTTC. The encoded protein is CASREGGSGYTF.